The present T cell receptor (beta chain) was sequenced within a study of identical twins. With respect to this clonotype: Its cognate antigen is unknown.

TCRdb recomputed calls from the 5' RACE reads with MiXCR, one row per CDR3 protein. The sample records about 550,000 distinct CDR3 sequences, approximately 20% being singletons. Broader study findings: Zero-insertion findings could be partly confounded by invariant cells (MAIT and iNKT cells).

The CDR3 has 13 amino acids. Germline V gene data show CDR1 as SQVTM and CDR2 as ANQGSEA. Trimming took off 6 bases at V and 3 bases at J, with 13 bases between the two ends. These same records also appear under a second study, on yellow fever vaccine responses in identical twins.

The specimen was CD4+ T cells sorted from blood. V gene TRBV29-1 combines with J gene TRBJ2-3; the D is unclear. The clonotype was recovered from a young woman in good health. The CDR3 loop is CSVGIVVTDTQYF. CDR3 coding DNA: TGCAGCGTGGGAATCGTGGTTACAGATACGCAGTATTTT.